These 20 T cell receptor beta chains share one sample of origin, sequenced in a study of a mutant IDH1 vaccine in newly diagnosed glioma. Their antigens are not known. Time point of the sample: week 35, safety follow-up. Every vaccination contained 300 ug of the mutant IDH1 20-mer peptide and was paired with topical imiquimod. This table comes from immunoSEQ multiplex PCR, and its TCRdb copy is limited to in-frame clones, with some not included. Among tens of thousands of clones listed, 75% to 85% were seen once. Here the sequenced sample was PBMCs, taken from a glioma patient whose treatment included an IDH1 peptide vaccine. The receptors were gathered from a man in his forties with glioma.

The chain carries TRBV7-2 and TRBJ1-4; 9 nucleotides match TRBD1. Germline V gives CDR1 SGHTA, CDR2 FQGNSA. Trimming at V came to 5 bases and at J to 7 bases, leaving 8 bases not matched to a gene. The CDR3 extends over 15 amino acids. The CDR3 is CASSPRTGESEKLFF. The CDR3 DNA is TGTGCCAGCAGCCCCCGGACAGGGGAAAGTGAAAAACTGTTTTTT.

The chain recombines TRBV5-5 with TRBJ2-2, with TRBD2 matching 10 bases. The trim removed 2 bases at V and 0 bases at J, leaving 1 base unmatched. This CDR3 contains 16 residues. The germline gives CDR1 SGHKS, CDR2 YYEKEE (reference sequence). This chain's CDR3 is CASSFSGRPNTGELFF. In DNA, the CDR3 is TGTGCCAGCAGCTTTAGCGGGAGGCCGAACACCGGGGAGCTGTTTTTT.

This chain connects TRBV5-1 to TRBJ2-3; D unclear. Trimming shortened V by 0 bases and J by 0 bases, and 5 bases separated the two germline ends. In germline, CDR1 is SGHRS, CDR2 YFSETQ. This CDR3 spans 14 amino acids. Written as DNA, the CDR3 is TGCGCCAGCAGCTTGGCCGGCAGCACAGATACGCAGTATTTT. Translated: CASSLAGSTDTQYF.

The chain joins TRBV4-1 to TRBJ1-5; 7 bases match TRBD1. The ends lost 5 bases at V and 9 bases at J; junction bases unmatched: 10. The CDR3 runs to 14 residues. Germline V gene data show CDR1 as MGHRA and CDR2 as YSYEKL. CDR3 in DNA: TGCGCCAGCAGCTATGACAGGGTAAAGGGGCCCCAGCATTTT. It specifies CASSYDRVKGPQHF.

This chain connects TRBV7-2 to TRBJ2-1, with 9 bases identical to TRBD2. V gave up 5 bases and J gave up 3 bases; unmatched junction bases: 2. Germline CDR1 SGHTA, CDR2 FQGNSA. CDR3 length equals 14 residues. The chain's CDR3 is CASSRLADYNEQFF. As DNA, the CDR3 is TGTGCCAGCAGCCGACTAGCGGACTACAATGAGCAGTTCTTC.

CDR3 in amino acids: CASSYSIGDYTGELFF. The CDR3 DNA is TGTGCCAGCAGTTACTCGATAGGCGACTACACCGGGGAGCTGTTTTTT. The chain is built from TRBV6-5 and TRBJ2-2; no reliable D call. The CDR3 sequence is 16 residues long. V lost 0 bases and J lost 3, with 11 bases in between. Germline CDR1 reads MNHEY; CDR2 reads SVGAGI.

This sequence joins TRBV27 and TRBJ2-1; D is perhaps TRBD1 or TRBD2 (5 bases each). CDR3 size: 14 residues. Germline V gene sequence: CDR1 MNHEY, CDR2 SMNVEV (reference sequence). Trimming cost V 3 bases and J 5 bases, with 11 bases left between them. The DNA for the CDR3 is TGTGCCAGCAGTTTGGGGACGTCCCACAATGAGCAGTTCTTC. This encodes CASSLGTSHNEQFF.

The genes are TRBV28 and TRBJ2-1; 7 bases are shared with TRBD1. Germline loops: CDR1 MDHEN, CDR2 SYDVKM. Trimming removed 2 bases from V and 1 base from J; junction bases left unmatched: 8. The CDR3 spans 17 residues. CDR3 in DNA: TGTGCCAGCAGTTTAGGGCGACAGGGCAAATCCTACAATGAGCAGTTCTTC. Translated: CASSLGRQGKSYNEQFF.

Only a few counts were recorded for this clone. The rearrangement uses TRBV6-1 and TRBJ1-5; a weak D match, TRBD1 (5 bases). The CDR3 loop spans 14 amino acids. V shed 5 bases and J shed 3 bases, with 11 bases lying between them. Germline-derived CDR1 and CDR2 are MNHNS and SASEGT. The CDR3 nucleotides read TGTGCCAGCAGTTCTAGCAGGGTCAATCAGCCCCAGCATTTT. Its translation: CASSSSRVNQPQHF.

A single count supports this clone. This CDR3 reads CSVGPSGNEQFF. CDR3 bases: TGCAGCGTCGGGCCTAGCGGGAATGAGCAGTTCTTC. The chain couples TRBV29-1 to TRBJ2-1; 8 bases are a match to TRBD2. This CDR3 comprises 12 residues. Germline CDR1 is SQVTM and CDR2 is ANQGSEA. With V trimmed by 6 bases and J by 7 bases, 5 bases remained unmatched.

This clone was counted a single time. The CDR3 region is CASRLTSGRYNEQFF. The DNA for the CDR3 is TGTGCCAGCAGACTAACTAGCGGGAGGTACAATGAGCAGTTCTTC. The chain links TRBV6-5 to TRBJ2-1; 12 nucleotides agree with TRBD2. J was trimmed by 4 bases and V by 6 bases; bases with no gene match: 4. The germline CDR1 and CDR2 sequences are MNHEY and SVGAGI. The CDR3 has 15 amino acids.

The V call is TRBV13, the J call TRBJ2-5; the match to TRBD2 covers 8 bases. Unmatched junction bases numbered 6, after V lost 4 bases and J lost 2 bases. The CDR3 is 15 residues long. The germline V gene has CDR1 PRHDT and CDR2 FYEKMQ (reference sequence). In DNA, the CDR3 is TGTGCCAGCAGCTGGAAGCGGGAGTGGCAAGAGACCCAGTACTTC. Encoded protein: CASSWKREWQETQYF.

The chain has TRBV7-2 and TRBJ1-1, with D maybe TRBD1 (5 bases). This CDR3 spans 15 amino acids. With 3 bases removed from V and 6 bases from J, the gap between germline ends came to 17 bases. Per germline, CDR1 SGHTA and CDR2 FQGNSA. Here the CDR3 DNA reads TGTGCCAGCAGCTTTGGCGGCTCAGGGAAGGCTGAAGCTTTCTTT. Translation: CASSFGGSGKAEAFF.

The chain couples TRBV20-1 to TRBJ2-3; 13 bases match TRBD2. The CDR3 is made up of 11 amino acids. The germline CDR1 and CDR2 sequences are DFQATT and SNEGSKA (reference sequence). As DNA, the CDR3 is TGCAGCAGGACTAGCGGGAGCACGCAGTATTTT. As protein: CSRTSGSTQYF.

V usage is TRBV4-2 and J usage is TRBJ2-7; 8 positions agree with TRBD1. Germline values: CDR1 LGHNA, CDR2 YNFKEQ. The CDR3 is 15 amino acids. V gave up 1 base and J gave up 4 bases; unmatched junction bases: 6. CDR3 sequence: CASSQVGQGSYEQYF. CDR3 coding DNA: TGTGCCAGCAGCCAAGTAGGACAGGGATCGTACGAGCAGTACTTC.

This clone was detected only a few times. The chain carries TRBV5-1 and TRBJ2-7; D remains unclear. The CDR3 spans 13 residues. The V end was cut by 0 bases, the J end by 6 bases, with 10 bases between. Germline V lookup: CDR1 SGHRS, CDR2 YFSETQ. CDR3 DNA sequence: TGCGCCAGCAGCTTGGAGACGATCGGCGAGCAGTACTTC. It yields the protein CASSLETIGEQYF.

J is TRBJ2-2 and V is TRBV14; perhaps TRBD1 as D (6 bases). V dropped 1 base and J dropped 5 bases, with 17 bases sitting between them. This CDR3 has 17 amino acids. Per germline, CDR1 SGHDN and CDR2 FVKESK. CDR3 DNA: TGTGCCAGCAGCCAAGTCGGTGCGCAGGGGTGGACCGGGGAGCTGTTTTTT. Its protein is CASSQVGAQGWTGELFF.

A few counts support this clone. The CDR3 sequence is CASSLLTGGSYEQYF. The DNA of the CDR3 is TGTGCCAGCAGCTTGTTGACAGGGGGTTCATACGAGCAGTACTTC. The V gene is TRBV5-4, the J gene TRBJ2-7; TRBD1 aligns across 9 bases. Germline V CDR1 and CDR2: SGHNT, YYREEE (reference sequence). The length of the CDR3 is 15 residues. V shed 1 base and J 4 bases; nucleotides not matched to a gene: 6.

The chain's CDR3 is CASSVGQGAGTDTQYF. CDR3 coding DNA: TGTGCCAGCAGCGTAGGACAGGGGGCAGGGACAGATACGCAGTATTTT. The chain links TRBV9 to TRBJ2-3, with 10 bases lining up with TRBD1. The CDR3 sequence is 16 residues long. Germline V CDR1 and CDR2: SGDLS, YYNGEE. The V gene end was trimmed by 0 bases and the J gene end by 3 bases; junction bases not matched to a gene: 4.

The chain links TRBV11-3 to TRBJ2-2; TRBD2 matches 10 bases. Germline CDR1 reads SGHNT; CDR2 reads YENEEA. This CDR3 has 19 residues. The V gene end was trimmed by 5 bases and the J gene end by 2 bases; junction bases not matched to a gene: 14. In DNA form, the CDR3 reads TGTGCCAGCAGCCCCCGCCTTGGAGCGGGAGGGATTAACACCGGGGAGCTGTTTTTT. Translated, it gives CASSPRLGAGGINTGELFF.